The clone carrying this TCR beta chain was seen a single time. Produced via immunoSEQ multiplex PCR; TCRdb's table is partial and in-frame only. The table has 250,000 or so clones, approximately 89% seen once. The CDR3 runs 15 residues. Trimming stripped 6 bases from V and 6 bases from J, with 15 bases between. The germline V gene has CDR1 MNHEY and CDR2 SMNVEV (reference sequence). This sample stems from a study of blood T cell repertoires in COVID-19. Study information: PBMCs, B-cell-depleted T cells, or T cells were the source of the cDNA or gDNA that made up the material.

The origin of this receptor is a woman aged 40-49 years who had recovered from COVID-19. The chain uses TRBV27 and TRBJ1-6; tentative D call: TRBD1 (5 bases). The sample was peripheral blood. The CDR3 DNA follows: TGTGCCAGCAGGACGAGACCAGGGATTAATTCACCCCTCCACTTT. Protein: CASRTRPGINSPLHF.